The entry that follows covers one TCR beta chain sequence. The conserved phenylalanine or tryptophan is not found at the CDR3 terminus, so this likely reflects a read error. A modified ARM-PCR protocol with three rounds of nested PCR amplified TCRbeta. TCRdb recomputed calls from the multiplex PCR reads with MiXCR, one row per CDR3 protein. The sample lists 70,000 to 95,000 distinct CDR3 sequences, over 65% seen once, with roughly 37% in the top ten. This sample is drawn from a study of tumor and adjacent non-tumor tissue in lung cancer. Trimming at V came to 9 bases and at J to 3 bases, leaving 14 bases not matched to a gene. The CDR3 has 15 residues. The V gene's germline CDR1 is MNHEY and CDR2 SVGEGT. No cell sorting was done before RNA was extracted from the tissue. The normal lung tissue was taken more than 3 cm from the tumor edge.

The receptor's source is a man between 65 and 85 years old with non-small cell lung cancer. Sequencing input: distant non-tumor lung tissue. V gene TRBV6-2 or TRBV6-3 combines with J gene TRBJ2-7; TRBD1 matches 7 bases. In DNA form, the CDR3 reads TGTGCCAGGAGTAATAAGACAGGGTTTAACTACGAGCAGTACTAC. It yields the protein CARSNKTGFNYEQYY.